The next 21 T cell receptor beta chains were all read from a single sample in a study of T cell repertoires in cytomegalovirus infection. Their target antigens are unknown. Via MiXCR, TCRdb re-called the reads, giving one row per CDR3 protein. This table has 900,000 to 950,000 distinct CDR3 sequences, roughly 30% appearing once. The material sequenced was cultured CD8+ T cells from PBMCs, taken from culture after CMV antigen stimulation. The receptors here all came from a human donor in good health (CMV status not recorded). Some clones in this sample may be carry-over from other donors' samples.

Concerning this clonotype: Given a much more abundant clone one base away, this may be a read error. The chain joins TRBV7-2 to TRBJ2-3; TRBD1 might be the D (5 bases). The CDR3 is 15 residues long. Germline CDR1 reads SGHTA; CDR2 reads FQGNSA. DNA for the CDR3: TGTGTCAGCAGCTCAATAGACAGAGCCACAGATACGCAGTATTTT. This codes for CVSSSIDRATDTQYF.

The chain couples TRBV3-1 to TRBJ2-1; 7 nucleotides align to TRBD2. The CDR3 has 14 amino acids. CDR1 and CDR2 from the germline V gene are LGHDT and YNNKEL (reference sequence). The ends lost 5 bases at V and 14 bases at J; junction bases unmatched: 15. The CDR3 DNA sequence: TGTGCCAGCAGCTTCCAAACTAGCGACCCAGTCGAGTTCTTC. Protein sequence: CASSFQTSDPVEFF.

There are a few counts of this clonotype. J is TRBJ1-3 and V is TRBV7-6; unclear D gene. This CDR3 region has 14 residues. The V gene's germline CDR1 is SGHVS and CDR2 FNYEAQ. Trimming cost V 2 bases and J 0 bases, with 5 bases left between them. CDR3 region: CASSLWSSGNTIYF. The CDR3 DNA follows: TGTGCCAGCAGCTTATGGAGCTCTGGAAACACCATATATTTT.

The CDR3, as DNA: TGTGCCAGCAGGCGACAGGGCCCTCTTTACGAGCAGTACGTC. Translating gives CASRRQGPLYEQYV. J is TRBJ2-7 and V is TRBV6-2 or TRBV6-3, with 7 positions matching TRBD1. This CDR3 has 14 residues. The V gene end was trimmed by 6 bases and the J gene end by 4 bases; junction bases not matched to a gene: 9. The germline V gene has CDR1 MNHEY and CDR2 SVGEGT.

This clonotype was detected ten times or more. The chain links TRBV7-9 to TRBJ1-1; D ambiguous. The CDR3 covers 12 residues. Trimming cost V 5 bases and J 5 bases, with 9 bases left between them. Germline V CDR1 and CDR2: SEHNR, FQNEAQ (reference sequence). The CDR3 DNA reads TGTGCCAGCAGCCTTAAGGGAACTGAAGCTTTCTTT. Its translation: CASSLKGTEAFF.

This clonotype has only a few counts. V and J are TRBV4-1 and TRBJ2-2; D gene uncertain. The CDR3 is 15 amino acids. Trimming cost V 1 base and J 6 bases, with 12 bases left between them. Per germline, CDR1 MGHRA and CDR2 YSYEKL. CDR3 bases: TGCGCCAGCAGCCAAGTCCCCTGGACGTCCGGGGAGCTGTTTTTT. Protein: CASSQVPWTSGELFF.

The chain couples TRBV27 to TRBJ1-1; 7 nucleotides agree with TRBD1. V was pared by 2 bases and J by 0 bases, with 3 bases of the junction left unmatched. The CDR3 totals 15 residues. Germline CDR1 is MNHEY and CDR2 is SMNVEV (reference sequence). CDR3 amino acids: CASSLAGGVNTEAFF. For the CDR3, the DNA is TGTGCCAGCAGTTTAGCAGGGGGTGTGAACACTGAAGCTTTCTTT.

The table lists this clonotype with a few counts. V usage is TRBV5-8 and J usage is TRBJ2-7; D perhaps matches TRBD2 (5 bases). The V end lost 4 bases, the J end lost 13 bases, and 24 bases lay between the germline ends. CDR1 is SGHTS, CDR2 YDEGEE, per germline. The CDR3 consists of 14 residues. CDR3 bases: TGTGCCAGCAGCCCCCCTCGGACGGACTTAGGGCACTACGTC. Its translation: CASSPPRTDLGHYV.

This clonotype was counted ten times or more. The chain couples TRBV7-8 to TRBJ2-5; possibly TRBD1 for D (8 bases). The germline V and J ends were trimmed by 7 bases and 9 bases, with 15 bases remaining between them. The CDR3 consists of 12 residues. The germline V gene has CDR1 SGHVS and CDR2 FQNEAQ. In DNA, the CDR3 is TGTGCCAGCATCCTAACAGGGGGGGCCCAGTACTTC. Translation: CASILTGGAQYF. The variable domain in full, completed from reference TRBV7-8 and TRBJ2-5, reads GAGVSQSPRYKVAKRGQDVALRCDPISGHVSLFWYQQALGQGPEFLTYFQNEAQLDKSGLPSDRFFAERPEGSVSTLKIQRTQQEDSAVYLCASILTGGAQYFGPGTRLLVL.

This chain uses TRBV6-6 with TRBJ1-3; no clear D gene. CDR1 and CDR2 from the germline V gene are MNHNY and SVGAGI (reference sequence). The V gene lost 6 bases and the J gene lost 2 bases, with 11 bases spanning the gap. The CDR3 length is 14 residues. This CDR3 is CASSIGMAGNTIYF. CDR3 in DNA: TGTGCCAGCAGCATAGGGATGGCTGGAAACACCATATATTTT.

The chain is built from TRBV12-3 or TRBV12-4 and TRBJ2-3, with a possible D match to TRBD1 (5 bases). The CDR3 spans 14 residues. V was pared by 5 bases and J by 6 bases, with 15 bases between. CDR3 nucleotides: TGTGCCAGCAGTCCCGGTGGGGCCCGGGATACGCAGTATTTT. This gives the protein CASSPGGARDTQYF.

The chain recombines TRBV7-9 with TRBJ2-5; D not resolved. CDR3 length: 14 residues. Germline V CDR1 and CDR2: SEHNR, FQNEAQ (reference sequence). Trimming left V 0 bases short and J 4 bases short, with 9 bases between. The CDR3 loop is CASSLARQLETQYF. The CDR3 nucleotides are TGTGCCAGCAGCTTAGCGCGACAACTAGAGACCCAGTACTTC. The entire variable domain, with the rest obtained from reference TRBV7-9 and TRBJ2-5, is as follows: DTGVSQNPRHKITKRGQNVTFRCDPISEHNRLYWYRQTLGQGPEFLTYFQNEAQLEKSRLLSDRFSAERPKGSFSTLEIQRTEQGDSAMYLCASSLARQLETQYFGPGTRLLVL.

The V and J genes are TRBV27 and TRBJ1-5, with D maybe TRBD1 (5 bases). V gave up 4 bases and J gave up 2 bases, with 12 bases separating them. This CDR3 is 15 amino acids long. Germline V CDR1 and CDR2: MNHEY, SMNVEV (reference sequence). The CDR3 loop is CASSSGTSRNQPQHF. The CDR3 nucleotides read TGTGCCAGCAGTTCGGGGACTTCGCGCAATCAGCCCCAGCATTTT.

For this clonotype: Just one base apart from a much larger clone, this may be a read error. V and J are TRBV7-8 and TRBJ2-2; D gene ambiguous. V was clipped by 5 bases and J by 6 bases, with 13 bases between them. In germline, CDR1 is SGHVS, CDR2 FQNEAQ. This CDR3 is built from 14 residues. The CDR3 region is CASSLETRAGELFF. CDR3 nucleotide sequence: TGTGCCAGCAGCCTCGAGACCCGGGCCGGGGAGCTGTTTTTT. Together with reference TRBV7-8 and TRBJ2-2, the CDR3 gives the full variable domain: GAGVSQSPRYKVAKRGQDVALRCDPISGHVSLFWYQQALGQGPEFLTYFQNEAQLDKSGLPSDRFFAERPEGSVSTLKIQRTQQEDSAVYLCASSLETRAGELFFGEGSRLTVL.

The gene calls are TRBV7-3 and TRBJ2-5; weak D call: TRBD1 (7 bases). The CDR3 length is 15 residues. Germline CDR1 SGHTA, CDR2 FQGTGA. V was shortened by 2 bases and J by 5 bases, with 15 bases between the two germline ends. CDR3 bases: TGTGCCAGCAGCTTACAGGGGGGCGTGGATGAGACCCAGTACTTC. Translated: CASSLQGGVDETQYF.

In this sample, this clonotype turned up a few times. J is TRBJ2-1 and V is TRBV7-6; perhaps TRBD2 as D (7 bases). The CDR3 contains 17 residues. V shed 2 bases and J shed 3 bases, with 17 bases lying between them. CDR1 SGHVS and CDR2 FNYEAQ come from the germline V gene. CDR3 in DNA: TGTGCCAGCAGCTTACGGTGGGGGGGCGGGAACTACAATGAGCAGTTCTTC. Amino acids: CASSLRWGGGNYNEQFF.

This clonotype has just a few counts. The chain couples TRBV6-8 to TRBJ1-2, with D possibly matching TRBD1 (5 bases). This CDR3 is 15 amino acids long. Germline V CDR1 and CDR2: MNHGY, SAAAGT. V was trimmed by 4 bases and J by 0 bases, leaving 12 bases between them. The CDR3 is CASSWGPGANYGYTF. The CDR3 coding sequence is TGTGCCAGCAGTTGGGGACCGGGAGCTAACTATGGCTACACCTTC.

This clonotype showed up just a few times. The CDR3: CASSLSWTNEQFF. The CDR3 DNA sequence: TGTGCCAGCAGCTTGTCCTGGACCAATGAGCAGTTCTTC. The gene calls are TRBV5-5 and TRBJ2-1; no clear D. This CDR3 spans 13 amino acids. Germline-derived CDR1 and CDR2 are SGHKS and YYEKEE (reference sequence). Trimming pared 1 base from V and 6 bases from J, leaving 8 bases between.

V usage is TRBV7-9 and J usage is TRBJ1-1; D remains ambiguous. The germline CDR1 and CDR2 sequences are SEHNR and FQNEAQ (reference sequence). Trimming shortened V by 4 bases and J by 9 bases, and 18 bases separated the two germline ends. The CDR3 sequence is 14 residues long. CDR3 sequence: CASSSRHIQGKAFF. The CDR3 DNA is TGTGCCAGCAGCTCACGACATATTCAAGGGAAAGCTTTCTTT.

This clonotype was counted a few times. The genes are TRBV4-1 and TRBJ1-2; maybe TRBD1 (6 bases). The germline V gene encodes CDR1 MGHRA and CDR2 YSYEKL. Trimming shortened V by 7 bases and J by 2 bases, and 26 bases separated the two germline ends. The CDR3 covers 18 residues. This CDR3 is CASTPNLRDKGSNYGYTF. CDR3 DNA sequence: TGCGCCAGCACCCCAAATTTGAGGGACAAAGGGAGCAACTATGGCTACACCTTC.

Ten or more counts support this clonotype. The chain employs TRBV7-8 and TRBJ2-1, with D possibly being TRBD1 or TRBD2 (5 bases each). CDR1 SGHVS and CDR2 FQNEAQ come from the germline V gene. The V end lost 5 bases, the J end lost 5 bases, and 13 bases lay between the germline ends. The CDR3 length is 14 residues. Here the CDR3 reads CASSMTGTDNEQFF. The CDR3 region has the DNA TGTGCCAGCAGCATGACCGGGACCGACAATGAGCAGTTCTTC.